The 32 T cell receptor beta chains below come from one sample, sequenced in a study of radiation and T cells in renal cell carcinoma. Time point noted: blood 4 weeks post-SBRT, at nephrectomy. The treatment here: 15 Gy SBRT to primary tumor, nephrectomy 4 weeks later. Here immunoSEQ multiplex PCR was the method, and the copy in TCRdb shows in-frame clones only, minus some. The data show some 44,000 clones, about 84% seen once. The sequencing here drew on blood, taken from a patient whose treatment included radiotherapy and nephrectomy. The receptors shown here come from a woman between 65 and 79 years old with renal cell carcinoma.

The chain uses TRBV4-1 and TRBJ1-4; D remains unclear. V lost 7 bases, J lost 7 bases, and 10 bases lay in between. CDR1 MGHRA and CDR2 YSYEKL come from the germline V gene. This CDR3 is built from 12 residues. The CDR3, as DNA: TGCGCCAGCACCCTATCGGGTGAAAAACTGTTTTTT. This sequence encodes CASTLSGEKLFF.

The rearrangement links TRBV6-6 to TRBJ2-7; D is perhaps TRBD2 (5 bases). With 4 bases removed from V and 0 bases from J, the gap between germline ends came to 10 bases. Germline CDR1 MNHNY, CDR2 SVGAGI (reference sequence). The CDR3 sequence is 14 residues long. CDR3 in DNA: TGTGCCAGCAGTTTGGACTTGAGCTCCTACGAGCAGTACTTC. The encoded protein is CASSLDLSSYEQYF.

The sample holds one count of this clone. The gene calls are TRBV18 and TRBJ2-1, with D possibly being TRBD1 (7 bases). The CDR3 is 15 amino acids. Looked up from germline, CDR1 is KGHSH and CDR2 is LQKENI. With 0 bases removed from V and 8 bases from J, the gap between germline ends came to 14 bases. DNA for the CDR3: TGTGCCAGCTCACCACCTGCGGCAGGGGGGCATGAGCAGTTCTTC. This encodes CASSPPAAGGHEQFF.

The DNA of the CDR3 is TGCGCCAGCAGCTTGGCTGCCCAGAACACTGAAGCTTTCTTT. It is translated as CASSLAAQNTEAFF. V and J are TRBV5-1 and TRBJ1-1; D ambiguous. The CDR3 covers 14 residues. From germline, CDR1 is SGHRS and CDR2 YFSETQ. Deletions cut 0 bases from V and 1 base from J, with 7 bases between.

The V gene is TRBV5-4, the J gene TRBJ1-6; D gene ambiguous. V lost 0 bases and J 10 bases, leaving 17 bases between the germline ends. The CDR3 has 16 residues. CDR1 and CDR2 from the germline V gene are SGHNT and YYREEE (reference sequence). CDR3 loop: CASSLDGKISRSPLHF. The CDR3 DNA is TGTGCCAGCAGCTTGGACGGGAAGATTAGTCGCTCACCCCTCCACTTT. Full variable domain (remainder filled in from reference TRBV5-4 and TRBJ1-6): ETGVTQSPTHLIKTRGQQVTLRCSSQSGHNTVSWYQQALGQGPQFIFQYYREEENGRGNFPPRFSGLQFPNYSSELNVNALELDDSALYLCASSLDGKISRSPLHFGNGTRLTVT.

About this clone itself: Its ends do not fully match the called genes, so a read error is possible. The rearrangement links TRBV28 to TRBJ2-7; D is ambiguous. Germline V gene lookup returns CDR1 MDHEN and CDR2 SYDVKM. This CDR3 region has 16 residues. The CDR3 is CASSSTPEFTSSTFIF. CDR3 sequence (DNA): TGTGCCAGCAGTTCAACGCCAGAGTTTACGAGCAGTACTTTCATCTTC.

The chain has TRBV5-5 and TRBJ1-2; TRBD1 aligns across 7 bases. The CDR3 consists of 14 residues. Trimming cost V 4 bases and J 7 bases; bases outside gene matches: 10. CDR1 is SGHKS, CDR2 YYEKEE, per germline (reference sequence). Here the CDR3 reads CASSLGQLGSGYTF. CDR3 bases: TGTGCCAGCAGCCTGGGACAGTTGGGCTCTGGCTACACCTTC.

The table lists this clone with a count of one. The CDR3 DNA is TGTGCCAGCAGCCGTGTAGGACAGGGGAGGTTCCGAACGGCCGGGGAGCTGTTTTTT. Amino acids: CASSRVGQGRFRTAGELFF. The J gene is TRBJ2-2, the V gene TRBV27, with 9 bases lining up with TRBD1. Germline CDR1 is MNHEY and CDR2 is SMNVEV (reference sequence). With 6 bases clipped from V and 6 bases from J, the junction kept 20 bases outside the gene matches. The CDR3 has 19 residues.

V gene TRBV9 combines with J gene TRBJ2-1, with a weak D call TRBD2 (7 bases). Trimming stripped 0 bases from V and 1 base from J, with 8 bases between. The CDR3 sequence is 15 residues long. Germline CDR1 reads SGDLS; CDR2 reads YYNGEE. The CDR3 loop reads CASSVEGGSYNEQFF. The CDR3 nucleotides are TGTGCCAGCAGCGTAGAGGGGGGGTCCTACAATGAGCAGTTCTTC.

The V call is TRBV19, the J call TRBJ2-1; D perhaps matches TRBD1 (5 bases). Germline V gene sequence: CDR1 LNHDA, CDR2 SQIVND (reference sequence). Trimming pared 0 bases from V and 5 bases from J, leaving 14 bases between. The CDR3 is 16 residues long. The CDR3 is CASSIEQGYPHNEQFF. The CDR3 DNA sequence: TGTGCCAGTAGTATAGAGCAGGGTTACCCTCACAATGAGCAGTTCTTC. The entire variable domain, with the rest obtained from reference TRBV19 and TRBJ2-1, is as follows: DGGITQSPKYLFRKEGQNVTLSCEQNLNHDAMYWYRQDPGQGLRLIYYSQIVNDFQKGDIAEGYSVSREKKESFPLTVTSAQKNPTAFYLCASSIEQGYPHNEQFFGPGTRLTVL.

CDR3 nucleotide sequence: TGTGCCAGCAGTTCCCCCCTACAGGGCCTGGGGGGAGAGCAGTACTTC. Its protein product is CASSSPLQGLGGEQYF. This chain connects TRBV27 to TRBJ2-7, with D perhaps being TRBD1 or TRBD2 (6 bases each). Trimming stripped 4 bases from V and 7 bases from J, with 23 bases between. The CDR3 runs 16 residues. CDR1 MNHEY and CDR2 SMNVEV come from the germline V gene (reference sequence).

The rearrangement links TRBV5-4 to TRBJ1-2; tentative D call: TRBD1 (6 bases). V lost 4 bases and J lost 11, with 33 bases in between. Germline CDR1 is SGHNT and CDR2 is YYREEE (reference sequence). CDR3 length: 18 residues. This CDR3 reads CASSPAKQPGHQSPGYTF. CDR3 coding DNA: TGTGCCAGCAGCCCCGCAAAACAACCGGGACACCAGTCACCTGGGTACACCTTC.

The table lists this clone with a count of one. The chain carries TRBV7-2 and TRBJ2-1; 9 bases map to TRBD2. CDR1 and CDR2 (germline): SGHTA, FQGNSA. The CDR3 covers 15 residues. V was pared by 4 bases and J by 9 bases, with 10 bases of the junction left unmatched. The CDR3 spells CASSSGLAVTTEQFF. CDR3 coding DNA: TGTGCCAGCAGCTCGGGACTAGCTGTCACAACTGAGCAGTTCTTC.

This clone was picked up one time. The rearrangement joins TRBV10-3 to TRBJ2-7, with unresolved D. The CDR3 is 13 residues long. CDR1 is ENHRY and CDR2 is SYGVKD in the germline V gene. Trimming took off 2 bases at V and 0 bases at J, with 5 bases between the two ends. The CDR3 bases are TGTGCCATCAGTGAGGGGCCCTCCTACGAGCAGTACTTC. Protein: CAISEGPSYEQYF.

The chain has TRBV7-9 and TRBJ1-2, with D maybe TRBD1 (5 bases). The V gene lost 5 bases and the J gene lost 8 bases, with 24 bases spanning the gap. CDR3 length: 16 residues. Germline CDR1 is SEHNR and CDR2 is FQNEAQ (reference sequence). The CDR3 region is CASSRGEGVTSRGYTF. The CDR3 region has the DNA TGTGCCAGCAGCAGAGGGGAGGGAGTCACGTCGAGAGGCTACACCTTC. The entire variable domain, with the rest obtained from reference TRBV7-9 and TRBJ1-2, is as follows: DTGVSQNPRHKITKRGQNVTFRCDPISEHNRLYWYRQTLGQGPEFLTYFQNEAQLEKSRLLSDRFSAERPKGSFSTLEIQRTEQGDSAMYLCASSRGEGVTSRGYTFGSGTRLTVV.

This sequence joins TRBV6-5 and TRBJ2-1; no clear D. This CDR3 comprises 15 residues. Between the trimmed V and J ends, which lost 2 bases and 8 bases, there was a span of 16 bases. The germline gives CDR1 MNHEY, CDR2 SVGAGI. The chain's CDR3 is CASSYRVQAKDEQFF. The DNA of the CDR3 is TGTGCCAGCAGTTACAGGGTACAAGCGAAGGATGAGCAGTTCTTC.

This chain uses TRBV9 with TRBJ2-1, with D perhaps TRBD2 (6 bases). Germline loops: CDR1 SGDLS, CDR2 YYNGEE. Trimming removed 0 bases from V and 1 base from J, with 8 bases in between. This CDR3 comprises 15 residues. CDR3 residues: CASSVAGASYNEQFF. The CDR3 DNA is TGTGCCAGCAGCGTAGCGGGAGCGTCCTACAATGAGCAGTTCTTC.

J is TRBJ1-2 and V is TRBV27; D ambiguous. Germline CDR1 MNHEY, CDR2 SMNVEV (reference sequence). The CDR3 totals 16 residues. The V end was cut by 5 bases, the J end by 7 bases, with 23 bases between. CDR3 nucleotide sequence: TGTGCCAGCAGTCCGATATCCCCCCAAGGCGCATCTGGCTACACCTTC. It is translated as CASSPISPQGASGYTF.

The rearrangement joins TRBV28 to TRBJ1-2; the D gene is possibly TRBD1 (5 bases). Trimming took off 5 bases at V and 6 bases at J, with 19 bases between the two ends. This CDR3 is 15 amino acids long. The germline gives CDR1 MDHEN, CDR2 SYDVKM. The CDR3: CASSTTLPGKHGYTF. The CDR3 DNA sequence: TGTGCCAGCAGTACAACGCTCCCAGGGAAGCATGGCTACACCTTC.

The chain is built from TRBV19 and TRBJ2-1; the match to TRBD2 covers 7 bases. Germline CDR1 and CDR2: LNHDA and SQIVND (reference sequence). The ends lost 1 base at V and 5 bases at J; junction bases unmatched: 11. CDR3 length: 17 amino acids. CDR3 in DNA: TGTGCCAGTAGTATAGGGAGCAGGCTAGCGGTTGACAATGAGCAGTTCTTC. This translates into CASSIGSRLAVDNEQFF.

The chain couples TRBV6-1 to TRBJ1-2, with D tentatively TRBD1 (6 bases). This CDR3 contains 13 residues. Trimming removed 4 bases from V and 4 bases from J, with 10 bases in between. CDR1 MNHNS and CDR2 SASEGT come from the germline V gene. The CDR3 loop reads CASSGQDPYGYTF. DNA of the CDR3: TGTGCCAGCAGTGGACAGGACCCCTATGGCTACACCTTC.

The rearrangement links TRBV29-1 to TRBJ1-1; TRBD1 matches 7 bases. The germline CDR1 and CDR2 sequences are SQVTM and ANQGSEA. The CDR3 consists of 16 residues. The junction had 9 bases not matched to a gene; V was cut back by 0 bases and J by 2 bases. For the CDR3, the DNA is TGCAGCGTTGAAGACACAATACGGACAGGTAACACTGAAGCTTTCTTT. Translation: CSVEDTIRTGNTEAFF.

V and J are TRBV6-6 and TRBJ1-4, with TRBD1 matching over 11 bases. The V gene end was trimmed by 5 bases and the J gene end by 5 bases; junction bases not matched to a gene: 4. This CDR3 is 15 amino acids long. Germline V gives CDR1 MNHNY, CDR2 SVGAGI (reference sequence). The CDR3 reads CASSDRDRGNEKLFF. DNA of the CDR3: TGTGCCAGCAGTGACCGGGACAGGGGGAATGAAAAACTGTTTTTT.

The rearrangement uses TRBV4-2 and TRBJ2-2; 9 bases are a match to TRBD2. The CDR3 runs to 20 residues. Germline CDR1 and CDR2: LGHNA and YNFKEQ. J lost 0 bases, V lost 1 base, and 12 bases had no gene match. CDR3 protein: CASSQGFKGLAGSNTGELFF. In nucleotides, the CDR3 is TGTGCCAGCAGCCAAGGATTTAAGGGGCTAGCGGGATCGAACACCGGGGAGCTGTTTTTT.

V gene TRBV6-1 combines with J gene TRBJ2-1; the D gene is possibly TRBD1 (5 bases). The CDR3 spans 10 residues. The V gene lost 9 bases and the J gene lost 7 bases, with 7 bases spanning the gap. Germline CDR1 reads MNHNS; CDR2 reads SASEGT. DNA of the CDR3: TGTGCCAGTGCAGGGAATGAGCAGTTCTTC. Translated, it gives CASAGNEQFF.

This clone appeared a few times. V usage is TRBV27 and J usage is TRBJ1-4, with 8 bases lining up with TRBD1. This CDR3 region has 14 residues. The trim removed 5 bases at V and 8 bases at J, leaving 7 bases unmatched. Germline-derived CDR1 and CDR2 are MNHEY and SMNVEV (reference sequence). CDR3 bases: TGTGCCAGCAGTCCCGCGACAGGGGTCGAAAAACTGTTTTTT. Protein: CASSPATGVEKLFF.

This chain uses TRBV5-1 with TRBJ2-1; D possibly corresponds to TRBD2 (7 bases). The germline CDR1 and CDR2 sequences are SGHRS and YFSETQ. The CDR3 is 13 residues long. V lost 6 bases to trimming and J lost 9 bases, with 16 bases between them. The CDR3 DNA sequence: TGCGCCAGCAAGATAGAGGGGGGGGCTGAGCAGTTCTTC. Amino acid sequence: CASKIEGGAEQFF.

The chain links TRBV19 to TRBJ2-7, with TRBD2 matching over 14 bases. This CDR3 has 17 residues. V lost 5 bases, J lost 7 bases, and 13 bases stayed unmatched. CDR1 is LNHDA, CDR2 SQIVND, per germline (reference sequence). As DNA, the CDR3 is TGTGCCAGTAGTGCGGGACTAGCGGGGGCTACTTTACGGGAGCAGTACTTC. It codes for CASSAGLAGATLREQYF.

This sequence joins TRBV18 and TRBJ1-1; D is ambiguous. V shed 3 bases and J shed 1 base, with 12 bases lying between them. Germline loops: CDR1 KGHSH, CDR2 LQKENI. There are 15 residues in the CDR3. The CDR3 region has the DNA TGTGCCAGCTCACCGACGCAGGTGGGGAACACTGAAGCTTTCTTT. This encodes CASSPTQVGNTEAFF.

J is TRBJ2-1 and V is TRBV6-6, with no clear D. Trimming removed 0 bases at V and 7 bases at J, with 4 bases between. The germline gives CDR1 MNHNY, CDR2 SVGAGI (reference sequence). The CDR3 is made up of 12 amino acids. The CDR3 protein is CASSYSFNEQFF. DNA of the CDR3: TGTGCCAGCAGTTACTCGTTTAATGAGCAGTTCTTC.

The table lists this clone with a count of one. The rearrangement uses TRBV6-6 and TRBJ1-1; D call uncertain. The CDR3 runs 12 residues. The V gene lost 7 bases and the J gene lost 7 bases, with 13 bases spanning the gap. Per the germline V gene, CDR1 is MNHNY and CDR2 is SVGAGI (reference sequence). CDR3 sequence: CASTKGGDEAFF. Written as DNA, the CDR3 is TGTGCCAGCACCAAAGGTGGGGATGAAGCTTTCTTT.

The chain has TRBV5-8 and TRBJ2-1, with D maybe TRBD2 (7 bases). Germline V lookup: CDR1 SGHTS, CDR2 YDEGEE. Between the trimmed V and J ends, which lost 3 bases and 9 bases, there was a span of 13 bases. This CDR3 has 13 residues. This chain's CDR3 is CASSSARGLEQFF. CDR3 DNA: TGTGCCAGCAGCTCGGCGCGGGGGCTTGAGCAGTTCTTC.